This is a list of T cell receptor beta chains from one sample in a study of T cell responses to AZD1222 COVID-19 vaccine. Sequenced by immunoSEQ multiplex PCR; TCRdb stores in-frame clones only, minus some. The sample carries about 99,000 clones, roughly 92% recorded once. The sequencing here drew on peripheral blood, taken on day 0 of AZD1222 vaccination. These receptors originate from an adult in good health. Each CDR3 is given with its conserved first and last residue. Each record gives: clone size, J gene, D gene, V gene, CDR3 protein, CDR3 DNA. D genes are given only for firm matches. Clone size is shown for a subset of rows, as once, few, many or a class of expanded clone.

clone size: NA; J gene: TRBJ1-1; D gene: NA; V gene: TRBV5-5; CDR3 protein: CASSWIVGDNTEAFF; CDR3 DNA: TGTGCCAGCAGCTGGATTGTCGGGGACAACACTGAAGCTTTCTTT
clone size: NA; J gene: TRBJ2-7; D gene: NA; V gene: TRBV27; CDR3 protein: CASSAEAGYEQYF; CDR3 DNA: TGTGCCAGCAGTGCTGAGGCAGGCTACGAGCAGTACTTC
clone size: once; J gene: TRBJ1-1; D gene: NA; V gene: TRBV20-1; CDR3 protein: CRKGEVEAFF; CDR3 DNA: TGCAGAAAAGGGGAGGTGGAAGCTTTCTTT
clone size: NA; J gene: TRBJ1-2; D gene: TRBD1; V gene: TRBV3-1/TRBV3-2; CDR3 protein: CASTTGDGGYTF; CDR3 DNA: TGTGCCAGCACGACAGGGGATGGCGGCTACACCTTC
clone size: NA; J gene: TRBJ1-5; D gene: NA; V gene: TRBV6-1; CDR3 protein: CASSEKTANQPQHF; CDR3 DNA: TGTGCCAGCAGTGAAAAGACGGCAAATCAGCCCCAGCATTTT
clone size: NA; J gene: TRBJ1-1; D gene: NA; V gene: TRBV3-1/TRBV3-2; CDR3 protein: CASSQVSTGYTEAFF; CDR3 DNA: TGTGCCAGCAGCCAAGTCTCAACAGGGTACACTGAAGCTTTCTTT
clone size: NA; J gene: TRBJ2-2; D gene: TRBD2; V gene: TRBV7-6; CDR3 protein: CASNTGLAVNTGELFF; CDR3 DNA: TGTGCCAGCAACACCGGACTAGCGGTAAACACCGGGGAGCTGTTTTTT
clone size: NA; J gene: TRBJ1-4; D gene: NA; V gene: TRBV4-1; CDR3 protein: CASSQYNLKTAHATNEKLFF; CDR3 DNA: TGCGCCAGCAGCCAATACAATCTAAAGACAGCCCATGCAACTAATGAAAAACTGTTTTTT
clone size: NA; J gene: TRBJ2-5; D gene: TRBD2; V gene: TRBV6-5; CDR3 protein: CASSEGLAGLGTQYF; CDR3 DNA: TGTGCCAGCAGCGAGGGACTAGCGGGACTGGGGACCCAGTACTTC
clone size: NA; J gene: TRBJ2-7; D gene: TRBD1; V gene: TRBV7-9; CDR3 protein: CASSSTWARGLYEQYF; CDR3 DNA: TGTGCCAGCAGTTCCACTTGGGCCAGGGGGCTCTACGAGCAGTACTTC
clone size: NA; J gene: TRBJ1-1; D gene: TRBD1; V gene: TRBV27; CDR3 protein: CASSPWTGGSFTEAFF; CDR3 DNA: TGTGCCAGCAGTCCTTGGACAGGGGGCAGCTTCACTGAAGCTTTCTTT
clone size: NA; J gene: TRBJ1-6; D gene: NA; V gene: TRBV7-2; CDR3 protein: CASKVGRWNSPLHF; CDR3 DNA: TGTGCCAGTAAAGTAGGACGGTGGAATTCACCCCTCCACTTT
clone size: NA; J gene: TRBJ1-1; D gene: NA; V gene: TRBV10-1; CDR3 protein: CASSEYGETTEAFF; CDR3 DNA: TGCGCCAGCAGTGAATATGGTGAGACCACTGAAGCTTTCTTT
clone size: NA; J gene: TRBJ2-6; D gene: NA; V gene: TRBV18; CDR3 protein: CASSPISSGANVLTF; CDR3 DNA: TGTGCCAGCTCACCAATTTCCTCTGGGGCCAACGTCCTGACTTTC
clone size: NA; J gene: TRBJ1-1; D gene: TRBD1; V gene: TRBV28; CDR3 protein: CASSLDPGTGGPMNTEAFF; CDR3 DNA: TGTGCCAGCAGTTTGGATCCCGGGACAGGGGGCCCTATGAACACTGAAGCTTTCTTT
clone size: NA; J gene: TRBJ1-1; D gene: NA; V gene: TRBV18; CDR3 protein: CASSLRDGTNTEAFF; CDR3 DNA: TGTGCCAGCTCACTCAGGGACGGCACGAACACTGAAGCTTTCTTT
clone size: once; J gene: TRBJ2-7; D gene: TRBD2; V gene: TRBV2; CDR3 protein: CASRRGTSWYEQYF; CDR3 DNA: TGTGCCAGCAGAAGAGGGACTAGCTGGTACGAGCAGTACTTC
clone size: NA; J gene: TRBJ1-3; D gene: NA; V gene: TRBV6-1; CDR3 protein: CASSENMALSGNTIYF; CDR3 DNA: TGTGCCAGCAGTGAAAATATGGCCCTCTCTGGAAACACCATATATTTT
clone size: NA; J gene: TRBJ2-1; D gene: TRBD1; V gene: TRBV2; CDR3 protein: CASRRGGGNNEQFF; CDR3 DNA: TGTGCCAGCCGACGAGGGGGCGGCAACAATGAGCAGTTCTTC
clone size: NA; J gene: TRBJ2-7; D gene: TRBD1; V gene: TRBV6-6; CDR3 protein: CASSFTGQGHNEQYF; CDR3 DNA: TGTGCCAGCAGTTTTACGGGACAGGGTCACAACGAGCAGTACTTC
clone size: NA; J gene: TRBJ2-6; D gene: NA; V gene: TRBV7-8; CDR3 protein: CASSTAPGSLSGANVLTF; CDR3 DNA: TGTGCCAGCAGCACGGCTCCAGGGTCTCTCTCTGGGGCCAACGTCCTGACTTTC
clone size: NA; J gene: TRBJ1-3; D gene: NA; V gene: TRBV15; CDR3 protein: CATSSGQASGNTIYF; CDR3 DNA: TGTGCCACCAGCAGTGGGCAGGCCTCTGGAAACACCATATATTTT
clone size: once; J gene: TRBJ2-2; D gene: NA; V gene: TRBV29-1; CDR3 protein: CSVATANTGELFF; CDR3 DNA: TGCAGCGTCGCGACAGCGAACACCGGGGAGCTGTTTTTT
clone size: NA; J gene: TRBJ2-7; D gene: NA; V gene: TRBV2; CDR3 protein: CASSLGVSEQYF; CDR3 DNA: TGTGCCAGCAGTTTGGGGGTGTCCGAGCAGTACTTC
clone size: NA; J gene: TRBJ2-7; D gene: TRBD2; V gene: TRBV7-2; CDR3 protein: CASSAEGGLAGAQQYF; CDR3 DNA: TGTGCCAGCAGCGCCGAAGGGGGACTAGCGGGAGCCCAGCAGTACTTC
clone size: NA; J gene: TRBJ1-4; D gene: TRBD1; V gene: TRBV4-2; CDR3 protein: CASSHSLSREGQVNEKLFF; CDR3 DNA: TGTGCCAGCAGCCATTCATTGAGTCGTGAGGGACAGGTTAATGAAAAACTGTTTTTT
clone size: NA; J gene: TRBJ1-1; D gene: NA; V gene: TRBV10-3; CDR3 protein: CAISESGRTEAFF; CDR3 DNA: TGTGCCATCAGTGAGTCGGGACGTACTGAAGCTTTCTTT
clone size: NA; J gene: TRBJ2-3; D gene: NA; V gene: TRBV9; CDR3 protein: CASSALTDTQYF; CDR3 DNA: TGTGCCAGCAGCGCCCTCACAGATACGCAGTATTTT
clone size: NA; J gene: TRBJ1-4; D gene: NA; V gene: TRBV5-4; CDR3 protein: CASSWGISTGGKEEKLFF; CDR3 DNA: TGTGCCAGCAGCTGGGGCATTTCGACAGGAGGGAAAGAGGAAAAACTGTTTTTT
clone size: NA; J gene: TRBJ2-7; D gene: TRBD2; V gene: TRBV9; CDR3 protein: CASSVEDSGRAQNKYF; CDR3 DNA: TGTGCCAGCAGCGTAGAGGATAGCGGGAGGGCTCAAAATAAGTACTTC
clone size: once; J gene: TRBJ1-1; D gene: NA; V gene: TRBV6-5; CDR3 protein: CASSYSWRGRAFF; CDR3 DNA: TGTGCCAGCAGTTACTCTTGGCGGGGCAGGGCTTTCTTT
clone size: NA; J gene: TRBJ2-1; D gene: NA; V gene: TRBV6-1; CDR3 protein: CASSELSPGRDEQFF; CDR3 DNA: TGTGCCAGCAGTGAACTTAGTCCGGGTCGGGATGAGCAGTTCTTC
clone size: NA; J gene: TRBJ2-3; D gene: TRBD2; V gene: TRBV5-5; CDR3 protein: CASSRGGFGTDTQYF; CDR3 DNA: TGTGCCAGCAGCCGCGGGGGGTTTGGCACAGATACGCAGTATTTT
clone size: NA; J gene: TRBJ1-6; D gene: NA; V gene: TRBV6-1; CDR3 protein: CASSEGTTYNSPLHF; CDR3 DNA: TGTGCCAGCAGTGAAGGAACTACCTATAATTCACCCCTCCACTTT
clone size: NA; J gene: TRBJ1-1; D gene: TRBD1; V gene: TRBV5-5; CDR3 protein: CASSSRGQGATEAFF; CDR3 DNA: TGTGCCAGCAGCTCAAGGGGACAGGGGGCTACTGAAGCTTTCTTT
clone size: NA; J gene: TRBJ1-2; D gene: NA; V gene: TRBV5-1; CDR3 protein: CASSLGQINYGYTF; CDR3 DNA: TGCGCCAGCAGCTTGGGACAAATTAACTATGGCTACACCTTC
clone size: NA; J gene: TRBJ1-1; D gene: NA; V gene: TRBV28; CDR3 protein: CASSLHLRQMNTEAFF; CDR3 DNA: TGTGCCAGCAGTTTACATTTGCGTCAGATGAACACTGAAGCTTTCTTT
clone size: once; J gene: TRBJ2-1; D gene: NA; V gene: TRBV19; CDR3 protein: CASSIFGDEQFF; CDR3 DNA: TGTGCCAGTAGTATATTTGGTGATGAGCAGTTCTTC
clone size: once; J gene: TRBJ2-2; D gene: TRBD1; V gene: TRBV28; CDR3 protein: CASSQTGEELFF; CDR3 DNA: TGTGCCAGCAGTCAGACAGGGGAGGAGCTGTTTTTT
clone size: NA; J gene: TRBJ2-7; D gene: NA; V gene: TRBV7-2; CDR3 protein: CASSLGPLPTYEQYF; CDR3 DNA: TGTGCCAGCAGCTTAGGACCCCTTCCCACCTACGAGCAGTACTTC
clone size: NA; J gene: TRBJ1-2; D gene: TRBD1; V gene: TRBV6-2/TRBV6-3; CDR3 protein: CASSYSRRGLDGYTF; CDR3 DNA: TGTGCCAGCAGTTACTCGCGCAGGGGGTTAGATGGCTACACCTTC
clone size: once; J gene: TRBJ2-2; D gene: TRBD1; V gene: TRBV27; CDR3 protein: CATTGGSGELFF; CDR3 DNA: TGTGCCACCACAGGGGGGTCCGGGGAGCTGTTTTTT
clone size: NA; J gene: TRBJ2-7; D gene: TRBD1; V gene: TRBV27; CDR3 protein: CASSLSARTGEREQYF; CDR3 DNA: TGTGCCAGCAGTTTATCGGCTAGAACAGGGGAACGCGAGCAGTACTTC
clone size: NA; J gene: TRBJ2-1; D gene: TRBD2; V gene: TRBV2; CDR3 protein: CASRASGLWNEQFF; CDR3 DNA: TGTGCCAGCAGAGCTAGCGGCCTTTGGAATGAGCAGTTCTTC